This paragraph covers one T cell receptor (beta chain) sequence. Its antigen remains undetermined. No per-base quality is available; no much larger clone lies one base away. Every donor in the study was a healthy Caucasian. The twin cohort comprised three pairs of female monozygotic twins, all aged roughly 18 to 30 years. Miltenyi CD45RO+ enrichment and human naive T-cell isolation kits were used to isolate memory (CD45RO+) and naive T cells from PBMC. The sample belongs to a study of identical twins (dated by TCRdb to 2016 to 2017). Background on the whole study: To test whether fetal clonotypes persist, the study used deep sequencing on TCR alpha and beta repertoires from monozygotic twins, unrelated adults of various ages, and cord blood. Replicate twin experiments were performed at different times using different library preparation protocols to rule out contamination.

The V end loses 5 bases and the J end loses 9 bases, and a stretch of 20 bases separates them. Per the germline V gene (reference sequence), DFQATT is the CDR1 and SNEGSKA is the CDR2. The CDR3 covers 14 residues, taking in both the cysteine and the phenylalanine. Just the 42-base CDR3 DNA is kept, in frame starting at base 1. The method behind the library was 5' RACE. Sequencing was carried out with an Illumina HiSeq 2000. Template switching introduced a universal primer binding site; the final cDNA contained a unique molecular identifier, enabling accurate counting of TCR cDNA molecules. Specific primers in the conserved constant-segment region were used to synthesize first-strand cDNA for TCR alpha and beta chains. To control for contamination, each cDNA library was double barcoded with a SMART-Mk sample barcode plus Illumina barcodes. TruSeq adapter sequences and Illumina sample barcodes were added in two successive PCR steps. TCR alpha and beta cDNA libraries were sequenced on the Illumina HiSeq platform with custom primers. The study's processing was this. Unique molecular identifiers were extracted from raw reads with MiGEC, and CDR3 positions were determined with MiXCR. Recombination models were inferred per individual with the repgenHMM and IGoR tools using an EM algorithm. The tcR package in R was used for shared clonotype analysis, with sharing normalized by the product of cloneset sizes. Out-of-frame nonproductive sequences were analyzed to study raw recombination free of thymic and clonal selection effects. TCRdb itself trimmed the public reads at Q25 with fastp, ran MiXCR and retained productive beta chains. CDR3 protein sequences are deduplicated, and each keeps its most common genes and DNA. TCRdb, not the original authors, processed these V and J calls. Across this sample there are a few hundred thousand distinct CDR3 sequences, with about an eighth seen only once. The ten most abundant clones make up about 4.1% of the sample.

Paper-wide results and their limitations: In beta out-of-frame sequences, excess twin sharing was weaker, because having fewer shared sequences lowered the signal-to-noise ratio. Zero-insertion analyses could be partly confounded by invariant T cells such as MAIT and iNKT, although diverse VJ usage argued against such confounding for most clonotypes. Compared with coincidental sharing between unrelated individuals, an excess of low generation-probability sequences was observed among out-of-frame TCR alpha sequences shared between twins. Because the same donors could not be followed over many years, the conclusions relied on cross-sectional statistical analysis. Abundant cord blood beta clonotypes carried fewer insertions; young adult naive repertoires showed a weaker similar trend, while memory repertoires showed none. Recombination models systematically underestimated out-of-frame TCR alpha sharing in monozygotic twins but agreed with sharing between unrelated individuals.

These data were likewise used in another study, on yellow fever vaccine responses in identical twins. Looking at the second paper: According to the authors, in identical twins the way T cells responded to vaccination appeared partly convergent and partly personalized. Focusing on identical twins, the study followed the T cell clones that responded to the vaccine, and did so with precision.

Recombination linked TRBV20-1 to TRBJ2-1, with no confidently assigned D gene. The material sequenced was memory (CD45RO+) T cells sorted from blood. In light of the paper, this sample's cell subset or site label describes: CD45RO+ enriched T cells. The origin of this receptor is a woman under 30 in good health. CDR3 region: CSAPNQLDQGEQFF. In nucleotide form, the sequence is TGCAGTGCTCCGAATCAGCTAGATCAAGGTGAGCAGTTCTTC.